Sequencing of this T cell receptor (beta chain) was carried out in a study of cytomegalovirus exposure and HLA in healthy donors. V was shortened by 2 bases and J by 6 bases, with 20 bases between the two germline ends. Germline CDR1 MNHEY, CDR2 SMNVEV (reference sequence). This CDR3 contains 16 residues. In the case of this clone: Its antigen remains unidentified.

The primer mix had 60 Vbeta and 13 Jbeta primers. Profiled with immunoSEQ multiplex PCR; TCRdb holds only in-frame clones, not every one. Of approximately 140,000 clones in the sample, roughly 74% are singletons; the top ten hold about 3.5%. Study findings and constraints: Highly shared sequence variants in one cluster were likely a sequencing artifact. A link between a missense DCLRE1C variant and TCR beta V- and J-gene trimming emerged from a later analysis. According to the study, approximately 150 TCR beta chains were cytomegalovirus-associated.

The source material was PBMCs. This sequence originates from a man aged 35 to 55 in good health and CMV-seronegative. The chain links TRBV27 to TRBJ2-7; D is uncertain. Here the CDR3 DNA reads TGTGCCAGCAGTTTAGACCGGAGAAAATTCTTCTCCGAGCAGTACTTC. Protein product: CASSLDRRKFFSEQYF.